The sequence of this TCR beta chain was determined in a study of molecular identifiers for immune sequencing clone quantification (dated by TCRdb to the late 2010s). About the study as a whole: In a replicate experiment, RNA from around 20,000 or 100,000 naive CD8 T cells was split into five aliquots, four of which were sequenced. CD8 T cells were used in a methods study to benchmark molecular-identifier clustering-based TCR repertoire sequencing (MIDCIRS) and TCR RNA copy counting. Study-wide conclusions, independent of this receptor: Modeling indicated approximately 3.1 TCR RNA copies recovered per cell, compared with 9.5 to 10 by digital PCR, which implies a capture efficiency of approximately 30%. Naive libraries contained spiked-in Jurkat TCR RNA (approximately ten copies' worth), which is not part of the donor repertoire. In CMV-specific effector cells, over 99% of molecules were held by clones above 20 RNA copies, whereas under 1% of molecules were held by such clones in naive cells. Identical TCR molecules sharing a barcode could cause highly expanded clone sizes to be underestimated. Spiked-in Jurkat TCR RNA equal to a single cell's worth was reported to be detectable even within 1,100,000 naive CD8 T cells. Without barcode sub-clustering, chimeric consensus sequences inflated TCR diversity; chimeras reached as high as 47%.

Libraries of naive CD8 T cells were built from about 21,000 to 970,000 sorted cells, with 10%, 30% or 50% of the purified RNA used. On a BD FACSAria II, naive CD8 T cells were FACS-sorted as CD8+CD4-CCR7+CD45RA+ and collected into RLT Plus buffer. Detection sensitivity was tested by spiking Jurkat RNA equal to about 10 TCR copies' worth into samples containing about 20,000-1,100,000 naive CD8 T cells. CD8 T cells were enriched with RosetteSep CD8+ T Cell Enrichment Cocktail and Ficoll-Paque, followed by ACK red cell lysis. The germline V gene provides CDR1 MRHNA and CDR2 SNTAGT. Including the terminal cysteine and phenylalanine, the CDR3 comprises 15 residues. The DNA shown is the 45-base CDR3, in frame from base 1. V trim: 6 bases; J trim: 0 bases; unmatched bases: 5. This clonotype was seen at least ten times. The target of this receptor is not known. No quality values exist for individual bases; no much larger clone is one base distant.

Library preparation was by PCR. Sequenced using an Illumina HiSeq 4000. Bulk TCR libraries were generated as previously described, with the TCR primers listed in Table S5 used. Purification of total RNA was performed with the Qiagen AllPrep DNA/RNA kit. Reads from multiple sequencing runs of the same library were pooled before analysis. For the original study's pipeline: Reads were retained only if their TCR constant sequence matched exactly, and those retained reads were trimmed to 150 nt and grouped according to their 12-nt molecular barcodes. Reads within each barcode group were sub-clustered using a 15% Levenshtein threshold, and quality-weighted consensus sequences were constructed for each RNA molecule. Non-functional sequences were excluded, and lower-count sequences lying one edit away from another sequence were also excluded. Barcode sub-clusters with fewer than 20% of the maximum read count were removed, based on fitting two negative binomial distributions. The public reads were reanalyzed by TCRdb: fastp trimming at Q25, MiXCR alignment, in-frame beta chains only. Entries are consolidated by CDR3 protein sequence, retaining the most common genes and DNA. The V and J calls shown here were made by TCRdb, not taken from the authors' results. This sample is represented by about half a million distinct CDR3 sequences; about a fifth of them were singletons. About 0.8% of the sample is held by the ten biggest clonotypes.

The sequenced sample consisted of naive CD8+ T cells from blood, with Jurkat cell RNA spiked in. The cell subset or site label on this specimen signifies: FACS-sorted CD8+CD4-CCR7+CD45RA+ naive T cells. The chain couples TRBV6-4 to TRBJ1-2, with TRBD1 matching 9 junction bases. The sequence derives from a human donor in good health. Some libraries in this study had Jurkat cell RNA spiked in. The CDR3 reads CASRKQGASNYGYTF. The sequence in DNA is TGTGCCAGCAGAAAACAGGGGGCGTCTAACTATGGCTACACCTTC.